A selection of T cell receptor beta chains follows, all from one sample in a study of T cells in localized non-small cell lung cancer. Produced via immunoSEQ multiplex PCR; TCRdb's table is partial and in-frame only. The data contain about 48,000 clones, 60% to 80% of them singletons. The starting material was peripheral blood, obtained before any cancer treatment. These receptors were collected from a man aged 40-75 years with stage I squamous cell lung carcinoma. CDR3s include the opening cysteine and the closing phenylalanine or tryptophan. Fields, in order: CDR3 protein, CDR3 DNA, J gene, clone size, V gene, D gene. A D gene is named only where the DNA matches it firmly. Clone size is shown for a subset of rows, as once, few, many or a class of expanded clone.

cdr3_aa: CASWKWSPPETQYF
cdr3_nt: TGTGCCAGCTGGAAATGGTCCCCCCCCGAGACCCAGTACTTC
j_call: TRBJ2-5
clone_size: -
v_call: TRBV6-6
d_call: -

cdr3_aa: CSVEDHRTNKGPYGYTF
cdr3_nt: TGCAGCGTTGAAGATCACCGGACTAATAAGGGGCCTTATGGCTACACCTTC
j_call: TRBJ1-2
clone_size: -
v_call: TRBV29-1
d_call: -

cdr3_aa: CASSYMQENEKLFF
cdr3_nt: TGTGCCAGCAGTTACATGCAGGAAAATGAAAAACTGTTTTTT
j_call: TRBJ1-4
clone_size: -
v_call: TRBV6-7
d_call: -

cdr3_aa: CSAQQGYEQYF
cdr3_nt: TGCAGTGCTCAACAGGGATACGAGCAGTACTTC
j_call: TRBJ2-7
clone_size: once
v_call: TRBV20-1
d_call: -

cdr3_aa: CASSRVMETQYF
cdr3_nt: TGTGCCAGCAGCCGGGTGATGGAGACCCAGTACTTC
j_call: TRBJ2-5
clone_size: -
v_call: TRBV11-2
d_call: -

cdr3_aa: CASSLAPGAEAFF
cdr3_nt: TGTGCCAGCAGCCTCGCCCCGGGGGCTGAAGCTTTCTTT
j_call: TRBJ1-1
clone_size: few
v_call: TRBV14
d_call: -

cdr3_aa: CASSLGRNEQFF
cdr3_nt: TGTGCCAGCAGCCTCGGGCGCAATGAGCAGTTCTTC
j_call: TRBJ2-1
clone_size: -
v_call: TRBV7-8
d_call: -

cdr3_aa: CASSPGNEQFF
cdr3_nt: TGTGCCAGCAGCCCGGGCAATGAGCAGTTCTTC
j_call: TRBJ2-1
clone_size: -
v_call: TRBV14
d_call: -

cdr3_aa: CASSIGRSSYNSPLHF
cdr3_nt: TGTGCCAGTAGTATAGGCAGGAGCTCCTATAATTCACCCCTCCACTTT
j_call: TRBJ1-6
clone_size: -
v_call: TRBV19
d_call: -

cdr3_aa: CASSPRQGGETQYF
cdr3_nt: TGCGCCAGCAGCCCGCGACAGGGTGGAGAGACCCAGTACTTC
j_call: TRBJ2-5
clone_size: -
v_call: TRBV4-1
d_call: TRBD1

cdr3_aa: CAWRRQASEKLFF
cdr3_nt: TGTGCCTGGAGAAGACAGGCGAGTGAAAAACTGTTTTTT
j_call: TRBJ1-4
clone_size: -
v_call: TRBV30
d_call: -

cdr3_aa: CASSEYYLSGVAKNIQYF
cdr3_nt: TGTGCCAGCAGTGAATATTACCTTAGCGGGGTAGCCAAAAACATTCAGTACTTC
j_call: TRBJ2-4
clone_size: -
v_call: TRBV6-1
d_call: TRBD2

cdr3_aa: CASSLVGGSPTDTQYF
cdr3_nt: TGTGCCAGCAGCTTAGTGGGGGGGTCACCCACAGATACGCAGTATTTT
j_call: TRBJ2-3
clone_size: -
v_call: TRBV11-2
d_call: TRBD2

cdr3_aa: CAWTLSGANVLTF
cdr3_nt: TGTGCCTGGACACTCTCTGGGGCCAACGTCCTGACTTTC
j_call: TRBJ2-6
clone_size: -
v_call: TRBV30
d_call: -

cdr3_aa: CASVGRMEGYTF
cdr3_nt: TGTGCCAGCGTAGGACGGATGGAAGGCTACACCTTC
j_call: TRBJ1-2
clone_size: -
v_call: TRBV6-5
d_call: -

cdr3_aa: CASSPPRQGRDTDTQYF
cdr3_nt: TGTGCCAGCAGCCCCCCCCGACAGGGTCGGGACACAGATACGCAGTATTTT
j_call: TRBJ2-3
clone_size: -
v_call: TRBV7-2
d_call: TRBD1